These 11 T cell receptor beta chains came from one sample sequenced in a study of blood T cell repertoires in COVID-19. Clones were sequenced by immunoSEQ multiplex PCR, and TCRdb holds only the in-frame ones, with some missing. The sample carries some 280,000 clones, 75% to 90% recorded once. Sequences were obtained from peripheral blood. The receptors come from a woman between 40 and 50 years old who had recovered from COVID-19.

V gene TRBV11-2 combines with J gene TRBJ1-4; 7 nucleotides agree with TRBD1. Germline V gives CDR1 SGHAT, CDR2 FQNNGV. Trimming cost V 0 bases and J 2 bases; bases outside gene matches: 3. The CDR3 is 16 residues long. The CDR3 spells CASSLDYRGTNEKLFF. DNA of the CDR3: TGTGCCAGCAGCTTAGATTACAGGGGTACTAATGAAAAACTGTTTTTT.

The rearrangement links TRBV2 to TRBJ2-7; 7 positions match TRBD2. CDR1 and CDR2 (germline): SNHLY, FYNNEI. V trimming: 7 bases; J trimming: 2 bases; junction bases outside the gene matches: 5. The CDR3 contains 13 residues. Here the CDR3 reads CASNPAGTYEQYF. DNA of the CDR3: TGTGCCAGCAACCCAGCGGGGACCTACGAGCAGTACTTC.

This clone appeared a single time. The V gene is TRBV6-2 or TRBV6-3, the J gene TRBJ2-7, with 8 bases lining up with TRBD1. The CDR3 consists of 15 residues. Germline CDR1 and CDR2: MNHEY and SVGEGT. With 2 bases clipped from V and 5 bases from J, the junction kept 8 bases outside the gene matches. CDR3 protein: CASSYEGRGLNEQYF. The CDR3 DNA is TGTGCCAGCAGTTACGAGGGCAGGGGGCTAAACGAGCAGTACTTC.

The chain links TRBV12-1 to TRBJ1-1. TRBV12-1 is deemed a pseudogene. There are 14 residues in the CDR3. The CDR3 sequence: CASSFDWRNTEAFF. The DNA for the CDR3 is TGTGCCAGCAGCTTTGACTGGAGGAACACTGAAGCTTTCTTT.

The chain employs TRBV19 and TRBJ2-1; 10 positions match TRBD2. CDR3 length: 14 residues. V lost 5 bases and J lost 8; bases outside the gene matches: 6. The germline CDR1 and CDR2 sequences are LNHDA and SQIVND (reference sequence). For the CDR3, the DNA is TGTGCCAGTAGTTCGCTAGCGGGAGTATATGAGCAGTTCTTC. Translating it yields CASSSLAGVYEQFF.

The genes are TRBV29-1 and TRBJ2-3, with 11 positions matching TRBD2. CDR3 length: 15 amino acids. CDR1 is SQVTM and CDR2 is ANQGSEA in the germline V gene. Losses at the gene ends were 6 bases for V and 0 bases for J; bases not matched to a gene: 5. The CDR3 protein is CSVTGTSGSTDTQYF. Here the CDR3 DNA reads TGCAGCGTCACCGGGACTAGCGGTAGCACAGATACGCAGTATTTT.

Points on this clone: This sample also contains other DNA sequences that code for the same CDR3. The chain uses TRBV7-3 and TRBJ2-1; 9 positions agree with TRBD2. Germline V gene data show CDR1 as SGHTA and CDR2 as FQGTGA. This CDR3 comprises 15 residues. After removal of 3 bases from V and 4 bases from J, the junction contained 4 bases not matched to a gene. CDR3 in DNA: TGTGCCAGCAGCTTGGGGCTAGCGGGGTACAATGAGCAGTTCTTC. Its translation: CASSLGLAGYNEQFF. Supplemented by reference TRBV7-3 and TRBJ2-1, the full variable domain reads GAGVSQTPSNKVTEKGKYVELRCDPISGHTALYWYRQSLGQGPEFLIYFQGTGAADDSGLPNDRFFAVRPEGSVSTLKIQRTERGDSAVYLCASSLGLAGYNEQFFGPGTRLTVL.

The V gene is TRBV25-1, the J gene TRBJ2-3; tentative D call: TRBD2 (5 bases). V lost 6 bases, J lost 3 bases, and 7 bases lay in between. The germline V gene has CDR1 MGHDK and CDR2 SYGVNS. The CDR3 is 12 amino acids. The CDR3 DNA sequence: TGTGCCAGCAGACTAGGGACAGATACGCAGTATTTT. Translation gives CASRLGTDTQYF.

This chain uses TRBV3-1 (or the pseudogene TRBV3-2) with TRBJ1-3; D is unclear. The CDR3 extends over 15 amino acids. Germline assignment: CDR1 LGHDT and CDR2 YNNKEL (reference sequence). The V gene lost 4 bases and the J gene lost 0 bases, with 10 bases spanning the gap. The CDR3 nucleotides read TGTGCCAGCAGCCTGACGGAGAGCTCTGGAAACACCATATATTTT. Its translation: CASSLTESSGNTIYF.

This clone was detected once. The chain carries TRBV5-1 and TRBJ2-3; a weak D match, TRBD1 (5 bases). V was shortened by 1 base and J by 5 bases, with 11 bases between the two germline ends. CDR1 and CDR2 (germline): SGHRS, YFSETQ. The CDR3 is 14 amino acids. CDR3 DNA: TGCGCCAGCAGCTTGCTAGGGGTGCAAGATACGCAGTATTTT. Its translation: CASSLLGVQDTQYF.

This clone was counted a single time. This rearrangement joins TRBV28 to TRBJ2-1; 10 positions agree with TRBD2. The CDR3 has 16 amino acids. Trimming cost V 3 bases and J 8 bases; bases outside gene matches: 10. Germline V lookup: CDR1 MDHEN, CDR2 SYDVKM. The CDR3 protein is CASSFPQREGIDEQFF. In DNA form, the CDR3 reads TGTGCCAGCAGTTTTCCCCAGCGGGAGGGGATCGATGAGCAGTTCTTC.